Below are 21 T cell receptor beta chains sequenced from a single sample in a study of CD8 T cells in Susac syndrome. With random hexamers, reverse transcription was performed on roughly 0.5 to 1 ug of RNA. MiXCR, applied by TCRdb to the immunoSEQ multiplex PCR reads, yields one record per CDR3 protein. The sample holds tens of thousands of distinct CDR3 sequences, 95% to 96% seen once. The sample was CD8+ T cells from PBMCs. These receptors came from a human donor with Susac syndrome.

This chain connects TRBV7-9 to TRBJ1-1, with D unresolved. Trimming removed 1 base at V and 5 bases at J, with 5 bases between. The CDR3 sequence is 12 residues long. CDR1 is SEHNR and CDR2 is FQNEAQ in the germline V gene (reference sequence). The CDR3 sequence is CASSLGSTEAFF. CDR3 sequence (DNA): TGTGCCAGCAGCTTAGGGTCGACTGAAGCTTTCTTT.

The sample holds one count of this clonotype. This chain links TRBV9 with TRBJ1-2; 8 bases map to TRBD1. Unmatched junction bases numbered 3, after V lost 4 bases and J lost 4 bases. The CDR3 covers 13 residues. Germline V lookup: CDR1 SGDLS, CDR2 YYNGEE. CDR3 sequence reads: CASSRQGTYGYTF. CDR3 nucleotide sequence: TGTGCCAGCAGCCGACAGGGGACCTATGGCTACACCTTC.

The V gene is TRBV20-1, the J gene TRBJ1-5; D is possibly TRBD1 (5 bases). Trimming removed 5 bases at V and 4 bases at J, with 12 bases between. The V gene's germline CDR1 is DFQATT and CDR2 SNEGSKA (reference sequence). The CDR3 totals 13 residues. CDR3 loop: CSARWGENQPQHF. DNA of the CDR3: TGCAGTGCTCGCTGGGGGGAGAATCAGCCCCAGCATTTT.

The CDR3 nucleotides are TGTGCCAGCAGCTCCCCGGACCTCTATGGCTACACCTTC. It translates to CASSSPDLYGYTF. The chain carries TRBV12-3 or TRBV12-4 and TRBJ1-2; D call uncertain. Trimming removed 6 bases at V and 4 bases at J, with 12 bases between. The CDR3 is made up of 13 amino acids.

The chain has TRBV7-2 and TRBJ2-5, with 8 bases lining up with TRBD2. This CDR3 has 14 amino acids. The J segment lost 4 bases and the V segment lost 5 bases, leaving 6 bases of the junction unmatched. From germline, CDR1 is SGHTA and CDR2 FQGNSA. The CDR3 DNA reads as TGTGCCAGCAGCCGGGACGGGAGGGCAGAGACCCAGTACTTC. Its translation is CASSRDGRAETQYF.

The rearrangement joins TRBV3-1 to TRBJ1-1; D is uncertain. Trimming cost V 6 bases and J 1 base, with 12 bases left between them. This CDR3 has 14 residues. Germline CDR1 LGHDT, CDR2 YNNKEL (reference sequence). The CDR3 here is CASSPFLENTEAFF. DNA for the CDR3: TGTGCCAGCAGTCCCTTTCTCGAGAACACTGAAGCTTTCTTT.

The chain joins TRBV4-3 to TRBJ2-3, with D unclear. V lost 1 base and J lost 6, with 8 bases in between. CDR3 size: 13 residues. The germline CDR1 and CDR2 sequences are LGHNA and YSLEER. Written as DNA, the CDR3 is TGCGCCAGCAGCCAAGCCACCCGGGATACGCAGTATTTT. Translated: CASSQATRDTQYF.

The chain uses TRBV28 and TRBJ2-7, with 8 bases fitting TRBD1. The germline CDR1 and CDR2 sequences are MDHEN and SYDVKM. The length of the CDR3 is 17 residues. V was clipped by 2 bases and J by 2 bases; unmatched bases: 11. The chain's CDR3 is CASSLDGQGAPTYEQYF. Here the CDR3 DNA reads TGTGCCAGCAGTTTAGACGGACAGGGTGCTCCAACCTACGAGCAGTACTTC. Variable domain in full (rest from reference TRBV28 and TRBJ2-7): DVKVTQSSRYLVKRTGEKVFLECVQDMDHENMFWYRQDPGLGLRLIYFSYDVKMKEKGDIPEGYSVSREKKERFSLILESASTNQTSMYLCASSLDGQGAPTYEQYFGPGTRLTVT.

CDR3 protein: CASTHGRPYYEQYF. The CDR3 DNA reads as TGTGCCAGCACTCATGGCCGGCCCTACTACGAGCAGTACTTC. The chain carries TRBV21-1 and TRBJ2-7. TRBV21-1 counts as a pseudogene. The CDR3 consists of 14 residues.

The count of this clonotype is one. The chain links TRBV4-2 to TRBJ1-2, with 7 bases matching TRBD1. Looked up from germline, CDR1 is LGHNA and CDR2 is YNFKEQ. Unmatched junction bases numbered 13, after V lost 4 bases and J lost 5 bases. CDR3 length: 16 amino acids. CDR3 in DNA: TGTGCCAGCAGCCTCGAGCCCCTCTTGACAGGGTATGGCTACACCTTC. This translates into CASSLEPLLTGYGYTF.

The CDR3 bases are TGTGCCATCAGTGAGACTAGCGGGGGAGGCTACGAGCAGTACTTC. This gives the protein CAISETSGGGYEQYF. The rearrangement uses TRBV10-3 and TRBJ2-7; 11 bases line up with TRBD2. The CDR3 sequence is 15 residues long. Germline-derived CDR1 and CDR2 are ENHRY and SYGVKD. J gave up 3 bases and V 2 bases, and 3 bases lay outside the gene matches.

In this sample, this clonotype turned up once. The V gene is TRBV20-1, the J gene TRBJ2-7; 9 bases line up with TRBD1. Trimming at V came to 5 bases and at J to 5 bases, leaving 7 bases not matched to a gene. The germline gives CDR1 DFQATT, CDR2 SNEGSKA (reference sequence). The CDR3 totals 13 residues. CDR3 protein: CSASGTGRHEQYF. CDR3 DNA: TGCAGTGCTTCCGGGACAGGGAGGCACGAGCAGTACTTC.

The genes are TRBV20-1 and TRBJ2-4, with D unresolved. Germline V CDR1 and CDR2: DFQATT, SNEGSKA (reference sequence). The CDR3 loop spans 13 amino acids. Trimming removed 5 bases from V and 0 bases from J, with 8 bases in between. This CDR3 reads CSAPGPAKNIQYF. CDR3 nucleotide sequence: TGCAGTGCTCCGGGCCCAGCCAAAAACATTCAGTACTTC.

J is TRBJ2-7 and V is TRBV6-5; TRBD2 matches at 7 bases. After removal of 0 bases from V and 2 bases from J, the junction contained 7 bases not matched to a gene. CDR3 size: 16 residues. Germline-derived CDR1 and CDR2 are MNHEY and SVGAGI. The CDR3 DNA reads TGTGCCAGCAGTTACTCGACGAGCGGGGCCACCTACGAGCAGTACTTC. It is translated as CASSYSTSGATYEQYF.

This chain links TRBV27 with TRBJ1-1; D not resolved. The CDR3 consists of 15 residues. Germline V CDR1 and CDR2: MNHEY, SMNVEV (reference sequence). V lost 3 bases, J lost 0 bases, and 11 bases lay in between. CDR3 region: CASSLPGMLNTEAFF. DNA for the CDR3: TGTGCCAGCAGTTTGCCTGGGATGTTGAACACTGAAGCTTTCTTT.

V usage is TRBV19 and J usage is TRBJ1-5, with 7 bases that match TRBD1. Trimming took 6 bases from V and 2 from J; bases not matched to a gene: 7. The CDR3 sequence is 15 residues long. From germline, CDR1 is LNHDA and CDR2 SQIVND (reference sequence). This CDR3 is CASRPDRAGNQPQHF. CDR3 nucleotide sequence: TGTGCCAGTAGACCCGACAGGGCTGGCAATCAGCCCCAGCATTTT.

The chain recombines TRBV28 with TRBJ2-7; 8 nucleotides agree with TRBD1. After removal of 4 bases from V and 0 bases from J, the junction contained 8 bases not matched to a gene. CDR3 size: 16 residues. Per germline, CDR1 MDHEN and CDR2 SYDVKM. In nucleotides, the CDR3 is TGTGCCAGCAGTTGGGTGGACAGGGAAAACTCCTACGAGCAGTACTTC. It yields the protein CASSWVDRENSYEQYF.

The chain is built from TRBV6-1 and TRBJ2-3; D gene unclear. The germline gives CDR1 MNHNS, CDR2 SASEGT. This CDR3 is 11 amino acids long. With 7 bases removed from V and 2 bases from J, the gap between germline ends came to 4 bases. The CDR3 reads CASIITDTQYF. CDR3 nucleotides: TGTGCCAGCATTATCACAGATACGCAGTATTTT.

The V call is TRBV29-1, the J call TRBJ2-7; maybe TRBD1 (5 bases). V was cut by 7 bases and J by 2 bases, with 9 bases left in between. Germline CDR1 is SQVTM and CDR2 is ANQGSEA. The CDR3 totals 11 residues. This CDR3 reads CSAGQTYEQYF. For the CDR3, the DNA is TGCAGCGCTGGACAAACCTACGAGCAGTACTTC.

The rearrangement links TRBV20-1 to TRBJ1-5; TRBD1 agrees at 10 bases. From germline, CDR1 is DFQATT and CDR2 SNEGSKA (reference sequence). The CDR3 has 17 amino acids. V lost 0 bases to trimming and J lost 0 bases; unmatched junction nucleotides: 5. DNA of the CDR3: TGCAGTGCTAGAGAATGGGGACAGGGGTATAGCAATCAGCCCCAGCATTTT. This gives the protein CSAREWGQGYSNQPQHF.

V gene TRBV20-1 combines with J gene TRBJ2-2; D is perhaps TRBD1 (5 bases). Germline assignment: CDR1 DFQATT and CDR2 SNEGSKA (reference sequence). Trimming left V 0 bases short and J 5 bases short, with 19 bases between. This CDR3 is 17 amino acids long. The CDR3 sequence is CSARDQAGFEQTGELFF. The CDR3 coding sequence is TGCAGTGCTAGAGATCAGGCAGGGTTCGAACAGACCGGGGAGCTGTTTTTT.